This record concerns one T cell receptor (beta chain) sequence. Its antigen is still unknown. Alopecia areata patients provided lesional scalp punch biopsies and peripheral blood, both collected for the study. These data are taken from a study of CD8+ T cells in alopecia areata. In the study overall: Patients received oral tofacitinib, 5 to 10 mg twice daily, for moderate-to-severe alopecia areata. Tofacitinib treatment spanned 6 to 18 months, with 6 months off drug afterward.

Findings and limits, study-wide: More clonal than normal scalp was lesional scalp, particularly alopecia totalis/universalis.

Following RNA extraction, reverse transcription yielded cDNA that acted as the sequencing template. The method was immunoSEQ multiplex PCR; TCRdb's version includes in-frame clones alone and lacks a portion of them. Of about 150,000 clones listed, 45% to 60% were seen once; the top ten hold roughly a fifth. The receptor comes from a human donor with alopecia areata. Here the sequenced sample was CD8+ T cells sorted from blood, taken at week 0.

CDR3 sequence reads: CASSQVQGHTEAFF. CDR3 nucleotide sequence: TGCGCCAGCAGCCAAGTACAGGGCCACACTGAAGCTTTCTTT. The chain has TRBV4-1 and TRBJ1-1; D is possibly TRBD1 (6 bases). Per the germline V gene, CDR1 is MGHRA and CDR2 is YSYEKL. With 1 base removed from V and 3 bases from J, the gap between germline ends came to 9 bases. CDR3 length: 14 residues.